What follows are 25 T cell receptor beta chains derived from one specimen sequenced in a study of control samples from healthy donors and cancer patients. Clones were read by immunoSEQ multiplex PCR, and TCRdb kept only the in-frame ones, dropping some. This table has about 220,000 clones, 85% to 95% appearing once. Sequencing input: blood. These receptors all come from a man aged 45-65 years in good health.

This clone showed up just once. V is TRBV5-1 and J is TRBJ2-3; perhaps TRBD2 as D (6 bases). V shed 7 bases and J shed 0 bases, with 15 bases lying between them. The CDR3 sequence is 15 residues long. CDR1 and CDR2 (germline): SGHRS, YFSETQ. In DNA, the CDR3 is TGCGCCAGCCGGGGAGCGGGCTCTAGCACAGATACGCAGTATTTT. It specifies CASRGAGSSTDTQYF.

The chain has TRBV7-9 and TRBJ1-2; TRBD1 matches at 7 bases. After removal of 5 bases from V and 2 bases from J, the junction contained 8 bases not matched to a gene. Germline CDR1 reads SEHNR; CDR2 reads FQNEAQ (reference sequence). The CDR3 runs 15 residues. The CDR3: CASSLLGRGNYGYTF. CDR3 DNA sequence: TGTGCCAGCAGCCTGCTTGGCAGGGGGAACTATGGCTACACCTTC.

The chain couples TRBV6-5 to TRBJ2-7, with D possibly being TRBD2 (6 bases). The germline V gene encodes CDR1 MNHEY and CDR2 SVGAGI. This CDR3 contains 14 residues. V lost 7 bases and J lost 3, with 16 bases in between. CDR3 in amino acids: CASITGGLRYEQYF. The CDR3 nucleotides are TGTGCCAGCATCACGGGCGGACTACGCTACGAGCAGTACTTC.

Only one count was recorded for this clone. Other DNA sequences in this specimen translate into the identical CDR3. CDR3 region: CASSLEGAGEKLFF. CDR3 bases: TGCGCCAGCAGCTTGGAGGGGGCGGGTGAAAAACTGTTTTTT. The chain recombines TRBV5-1 with TRBJ1-4, with 7 positions matching TRBD1. Germline CDR1 reads SGHRS; CDR2 reads YFSETQ. This CDR3 spans 14 amino acids. The V gene end was trimmed by 0 bases and the J gene end by 7 bases; junction bases not matched to a gene: 3.

This clone was recorded only once. The chain is built from TRBV5-1 and TRBJ2-7; TRBD1 is a possible D gene (5 bases). Germline assignment: CDR1 SGHRS and CDR2 YFSETQ. Trimming shortened V by 0 bases and J by 6 bases, and 13 bases separated the two germline ends. There are 14 residues in the CDR3. The CDR3 loop is CASSLDPGSSEQYF. CDR3 sequence (DNA): TGCGCCAGCAGCTTGGACCCAGGGTCGTCCGAGCAGTACTTC.

The chain combines TRBV7-9 with TRBJ2-6, with D possibly being TRBD1 (5 bases). The ends were cut back, 5 bases at V and 4 bases at J, with 24 bases in the middle. CDR3 size: 19 residues. Looked up from germline, CDR1 is SEHNR and CDR2 is FQNEAQ (reference sequence). The CDR3 protein is CASSRWTPGKARGANVLTF. Here the CDR3 DNA reads TGTGCCAGCAGCCGGTGGACGCCAGGGAAAGCTCGCGGGGCCAACGTCCTGACTTTC.

The V and J genes are TRBV5-8 and TRBJ1-2; 9 bases fit TRBD1. The germline gives CDR1 SGHTS, CDR2 YDEGEE. J was trimmed by 2 bases and V by 5 bases; bases with no gene match: 4. The CDR3 spans 14 residues. The CDR3 reads CASRGTGKNYGYTF. For the CDR3, the DNA is TGTGCCAGCAGGGGGACAGGGAAGAACTATGGCTACACCTTC.

The gene calls are TRBV20-1 and TRBJ2-3; tentatively, D is TRBD1 (5 bases). The CDR3 length is 14 residues. V lost 3 bases to trimming and J lost 3 bases, with 13 bases between them. Germline lookup yields CDR1 DFQATT and CDR2 SNEGSKA (reference sequence). CDR3 amino acids: CSASKAGNTDTQYF. CDR3 DNA sequence: TGCAGTGCTAGTAAGGCAGGGAATACAGATACGCAGTATTTT.

J is TRBJ2-5 and V is TRBV11-2; D is perhaps TRBD2 (5 bases). This CDR3 has 13 amino acids. Germline V gene lookup returns CDR1 SGHAT and CDR2 FQNNGV. Trimming stripped 8 bases from V and 1 base from J, with 11 bases between. CDR3 region: CASAGGGQETQYF. The CDR3 DNA is TGTGCCAGCGCCGGAGGAGGCCAAGAGACCCAGTACTTC.

V and J are TRBV6-5 and TRBJ2-1, with D perhaps matching TRBD1 or TRBD2 (5 bases each). Germline V gene sequence: CDR1 MNHEY, CDR2 SVGAGI. V was cut by 1 base and J by 9 bases, with 7 bases left in between. The CDR3 runs 12 residues. The CDR3 is CASSYYGGEQFF. CDR3 DNA sequence: TGTGCCAGCAGTTACTATGGGGGTGAGCAGTTCTTC.

J is TRBJ1-2 and V is TRBV19, with D possibly matching TRBD1 (5 bases). Per germline, CDR1 LNHDA and CDR2 SQIVND (reference sequence). V lost 5 bases, J lost 4 bases, and 11 bases lay in between. The CDR3 loop spans 13 amino acids. The CDR3 loop reads CASSFGAAYGYTF. The CDR3 region has the DNA TGTGCCAGTAGTTTCGGGGCCGCCTATGGCTACACCTTC.

The V gene is TRBV2, the J gene TRBJ1-1; no clear D gene. The CDR3 sequence is 12 residues long. V gave up 8 bases and J gave up 3 bases, with 10 bases separating them. Germline-derived CDR1 and CDR2 are SNHLY and FYNNEI. This chain's CDR3 is CASLGQDTEAFF. DNA of the CDR3: TGTGCCAGCCTGGGTCAGGACACTGAAGCTTTCTTT. Combining the CDR3 with reference TRBV2 and TRBJ1-1 gives the whole variable domain EPEVTQTPSHQVTQMGQEVILRCVPISNHLYFYWYRQILGQKVEFLVSFYNNEISEKSEIFDDQFSVERPDGSNFTLKIRSTKLEDSAMYFCASLGQDTEAFFGQGTRLTVV.

The rearrangement uses TRBV29-1 and TRBJ1-1; 7 nucleotides agree with TRBD1. Germline V gene data show CDR1 as SQVTM and CDR2 as ANQGSEA. The junction had 14 bases not matched to a gene; V was cut back by 6 bases and J by 7 bases. The CDR3 is made up of 14 amino acids. The CDR3 spells CSVGGVTGEDEAFF. In nucleotides, the CDR3 is TGCAGCGTCGGTGGGGTAACAGGGGAAGATGAAGCTTTCTTT.

The V and J genes are TRBV7-2 and TRBJ1-3; possible D gene TRBD1, 6 bases. Deletions cut 6 bases from V and 2 bases from J, with 11 bases between. The germline V gene encodes CDR1 SGHTA and CDR2 FQGNSA. The CDR3 totals 14 residues. The CDR3: CASRRGAPGNTIYF. The CDR3 bases are TGTGCCAGCAGGAGGGGGGCACCTGGAAACACCATATATTTT.

The chain employs TRBV12-5 and TRBJ1-1, with a weak D call TRBD1 (5 bases). The germline CDR1 and CDR2 sequences are LGHNT and FRNRAP. The length of the CDR3 is 12 residues. The V end was cut by 5 bases, the J end by 2 bases, with 6 bases between. CDR3 region: CASGRDNTEAFF. In DNA form, the CDR3 reads TGTGCTAGTGGTCGGGACAACACTGAAGCTTTCTTT.

This clone was counted between two and nine times. The chain is built from TRBV12-3 or TRBV12-4 and TRBJ1-2; D gene unclear. Between the trimmed V and J ends, which lost 3 bases and 2 bases, there was a span of 7 bases. The CDR3 loop spans 13 amino acids. CDR3 amino acids: CASSFRLNYGYTF. Here the CDR3 DNA reads TGTGCCAGCAGTTTCCGTCTAAACTATGGCTACACCTTC.

The chain carries TRBV5-6 and TRBJ2-5; the D gene is possibly TRBD2 (6 bases). Germline CDR1 SGHDT, CDR2 YYEEEE. This CDR3 contains 15 residues. The V end was cut by 2 bases, the J end by 5 bases, with 16 bases between. Here the CDR3 reads CASSFGTSSMETQYF. Here the CDR3 DNA reads TGTGCCAGCAGCTTTGGGACTTCTAGCATGGAGACCCAGTACTTC.

The genes are TRBV28 and TRBJ1-5; 9 positions match TRBD1. CDR1 is MDHEN and CDR2 is SYDVKM in the germline V gene. Trimming took 7 bases from V and 6 from J; bases not matched to a gene: 4. This CDR3 has 13 amino acids. CDR3 sequence: CASNTGGGQPQHF. Written as DNA, the CDR3 is TGTGCCAGCAATACAGGGGGCGGTCAGCCCCAGCATTTT.

This rearrangement joins TRBV6-5 to TRBJ2-7, with D possibly TRBD1 on 5 matching bases. V was trimmed by 8 bases and J by 1 base, leaving 15 bases between them. The CDR3 sequence is 14 residues long. Per the germline V gene, CDR1 is MNHEY and CDR2 is SVGAGI. The CDR3 DNA sequence: TGTGCCAGCGAACAGGACACCCTATCCTACGAGCAGTACGTC. This translates into CASEQDTLSYEQYV.

The genes are TRBV19 and TRBJ2-7; 8 bases match TRBD1. The junction had 4 bases not matched to a gene; V was cut back by 4 bases and J by 5 bases. The germline V gene encodes CDR1 LNHDA and CDR2 SQIVND (reference sequence). The length of the CDR3 is 13 residues. CDR3: CASSTQGAHEQYF. In DNA, the CDR3 is TGTGCCAGTAGTACCCAGGGGGCGCACGAGCAGTACTTC. The full variable domain, with the rest looked up from reference TRBV19 and TRBJ2-7, is DGGITQSPKYLFRKEGQNVTLSCEQNLNHDAMYWYRQDPGQGLRLIYYSQIVNDFQKGDIAEGYSVSREKKESFPLTVTSAQKNPTAFYLCASSTQGAHEQYFGPGTRLTVT.

The chain carries TRBV6-2 or TRBV6-3 and TRBJ1-5; the D is unclear. Germline CDR1 reads MNHEY; CDR2 reads SVGEGT. The CDR3 is made up of 12 amino acids. V was pared by 3 bases and J by 9 bases, with 9 bases between. This CDR3 reads CASSYRPSPQHF. CDR3 DNA sequence: TGTGCCAGCAGTTATCGGCCCTCGCCCCAGCATTTT.

The sample holds one count of this clone. This rearrangement joins TRBV15 to TRBJ1-5; D might be TRBD1 (5 bases). The CDR3 extends over 18 amino acids. V was cut by 3 bases and J by 8 bases, with 26 bases left in between. Germline values: CDR1 LNHNV, CDR2 YYDKDF (reference sequence). This CDR3 is CATSSLGAGLKASKPQHF. The CDR3 DNA sequence: TGTGCCACCAGCAGCTTAGGGGCAGGCCTCAAGGCTAGTAAGCCCCAGCATTTT.

The gene calls are TRBV19 and TRBJ2-2; D gene uncertain. V lost 6 bases and J 5 bases, leaving 19 bases between the germline ends. CDR1 LNHDA and CDR2 SQIVND come from the germline V gene (reference sequence). CDR3 length: 16 amino acids. Written as DNA, the CDR3 is TGTGCCAGTAGCCGGGTGGCCACCTCGAGGACCGGGGAGCTGTTTTTT. It translates to CASSRVATSRTGELFF.

CDR3 residues: CASSQDLGQGKPEAFF. The CDR3 DNA sequence: TGCGCCAGCAGCCAAGATCTAGGGCAGGGGAAACCTGAAGCTTTCTTT. The rearrangement links TRBV4-1 to TRBJ1-1; D might be TRBD1 (6 bases). CDR1 is MGHRA and CDR2 is YSYEKL in the germline V gene. The CDR3 runs to 16 residues. V lost 0 bases and J lost 6, with 17 bases in between.

This chain joins TRBV2 and TRBJ2-3; 7 positions agree with TRBD1. From germline, CDR1 is SNHLY and CDR2 FYNNEI. V gave up 4 bases and J gave up 2 bases; unmatched junction bases: 9. This CDR3 comprises 16 residues. CDR3 DNA sequence: TGTGCCAGCAGTGGAACGGGACAGAAGCCCACAGATACGCAGTATTTT. It specifies CASSGTGQKPTDTQYF.